This entry lists 2 T cell receptor beta chains sequenced from one sample in a study of blood T cell repertoires in COVID-19. Some clones are missing from TCRdb's copy, which holds only in-frame ones; the method was immunoSEQ multiplex PCR. The sample contains nearly 300,000 clones, roughly 91% of which appear only once. Sample: PBMCs or T cells enriched from blood (not recorded which). The receptors here all came from a woman aged 50 to 65 who had been exposed to COVID-19.

This chain links TRBV3-1 (or the pseudogene TRBV3-2) with TRBJ1-1; D uncertain. The CDR3 length is 13 residues. CDR1 LGHDT and CDR2 YNNKEL come from the germline V gene (reference sequence). V was cut by 3 bases and J by 3 bases, with 8 bases left in between. The CDR3 spells CASSQGAYTEAFF. DNA for the CDR3: TGTGCCAGCAGCCAGGGAGCGTACACTGAAGCTTTCTTT.

The chain is built from TRBV4-1 and TRBJ1-2; TRBD1 might be the D (5 bases). The germline V gene has CDR1 MGHRA and CDR2 YSYEKL. This CDR3 is 15 amino acids long. Trimming cost V 3 bases and J 7 bases, with 18 bases left between them. CDR3 bases: TGCGCCAGCAGCCACGGACAAACCCCAATGGGTGGCTACACCTTC. It is translated as CASSHGQTPMGGYTF.